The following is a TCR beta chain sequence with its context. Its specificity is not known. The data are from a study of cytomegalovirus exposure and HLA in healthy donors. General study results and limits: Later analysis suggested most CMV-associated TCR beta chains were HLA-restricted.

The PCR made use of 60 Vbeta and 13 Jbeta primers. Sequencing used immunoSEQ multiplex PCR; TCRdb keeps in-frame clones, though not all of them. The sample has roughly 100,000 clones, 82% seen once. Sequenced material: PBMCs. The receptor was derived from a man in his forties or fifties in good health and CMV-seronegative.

The CDR3 spells CSVPPDRGYGYTF. The CDR3 DNA reads TGCAGCGTCCCCCCCGACAGGGGATATGGCTACACCTTC. The chain couples TRBV29-1 to TRBJ1-2; TRBD1 matches 8 bases. This CDR3 is 13 amino acids long. Germline CDR1 is SQVTM and CDR2 is ANQGSEA. J was trimmed by 5 bases and V by 6 bases; bases with no gene match: 8. The full variable domain, rest sourced from reference TRBV29-1 and TRBJ1-2, is SAVISQKPSRDICQRGTSLTIQCQVDSQVTMMFWYRQQPGQSLTLIATANQGSEATYESGFVIDKFPISRPNLTFSTLTVSNMSPEDSSIYLCSVPPDRGYGYTFGSGTRLTVV.